This T cell receptor (beta chain) was sequenced for a study of cytotoxic CD8 clonotypes in ibrutinib-treated CLL. This clone was detected a few times. This CDR3 is 13 amino acids long. From germline, CDR1 is SNHLY and CDR2 FYNNEI. The V end lost 4 bases, the J end lost 1 base, and 7 bases lay between the germline ends. Using immunoSEQ multiplex PCR, the repertoire was profiled, and TCRdb retains in-frame clones only, with some absent. There are 100,000 or so clones in the sample; approximately 58% occur only once, and roughly 35% lies in the top ten. The TCR was taken from a human donor with chronic lymphocytic leukemia. J is TRBJ1-1 and V is TRBV2, with no clear D. The specimen was PBMCs, collected after 24 months of ibrutinib treatment. The CDR3 spells CASSGEGNTEAFF. Written as DNA, the CDR3 is TGTGCCAGCAGTGGCGAGGGGAACACTGAAGCTTTCTTT.